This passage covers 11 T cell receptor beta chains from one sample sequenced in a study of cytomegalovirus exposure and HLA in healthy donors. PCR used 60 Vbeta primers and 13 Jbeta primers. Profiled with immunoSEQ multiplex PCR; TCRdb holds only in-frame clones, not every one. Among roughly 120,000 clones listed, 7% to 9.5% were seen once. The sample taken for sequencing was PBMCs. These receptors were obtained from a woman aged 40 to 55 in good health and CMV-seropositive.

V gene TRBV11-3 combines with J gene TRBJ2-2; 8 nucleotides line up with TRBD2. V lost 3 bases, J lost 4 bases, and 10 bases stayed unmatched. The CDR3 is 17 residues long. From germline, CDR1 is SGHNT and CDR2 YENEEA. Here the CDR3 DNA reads TGTGCCAGCAGCTTCGTAGCGGGGCCCGGGAGCACCGGGGAGCTGTTTTTT. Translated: CASSFVAGPGSTGELFF.

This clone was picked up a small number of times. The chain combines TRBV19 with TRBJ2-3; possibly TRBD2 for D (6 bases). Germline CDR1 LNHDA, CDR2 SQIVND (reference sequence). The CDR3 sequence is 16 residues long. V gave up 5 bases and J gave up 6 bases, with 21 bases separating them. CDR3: CASSSQVASRGDTQYF. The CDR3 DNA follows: TGTGCCAGTAGTTCCCAGGTTGCCTCCCGGGGGGATACGCAGTATTTT.

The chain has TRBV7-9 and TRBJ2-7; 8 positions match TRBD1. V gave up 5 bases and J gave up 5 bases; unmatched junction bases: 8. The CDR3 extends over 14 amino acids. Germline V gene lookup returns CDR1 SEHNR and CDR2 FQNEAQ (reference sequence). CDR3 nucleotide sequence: TGTGCCAGCAGCCGGGACAGGAAAGAGGACGAGCAGTACTTC. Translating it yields CASSRDRKEDEQYF.

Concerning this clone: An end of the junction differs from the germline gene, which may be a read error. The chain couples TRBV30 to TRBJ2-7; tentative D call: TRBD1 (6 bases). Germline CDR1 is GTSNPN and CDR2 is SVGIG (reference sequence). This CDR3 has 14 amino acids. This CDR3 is CAWSVWGHAYERYF. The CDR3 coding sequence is TGTGCCTGGAGTGTATGGGGACACGCTTACGAGCGGTACTTC.

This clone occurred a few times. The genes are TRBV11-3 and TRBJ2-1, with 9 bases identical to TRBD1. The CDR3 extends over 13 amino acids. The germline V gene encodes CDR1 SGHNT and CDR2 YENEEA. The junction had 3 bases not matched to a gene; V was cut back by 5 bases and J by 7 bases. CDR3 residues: CASSPDRGNEQFF. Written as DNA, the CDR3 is TGTGCCAGCAGCCCGGACAGGGGTAATGAGCAGTTCTTC. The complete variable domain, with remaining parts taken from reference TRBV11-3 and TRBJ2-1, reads EAGVVQSPRYKIIEKKQPVAFWCNPISGHNTLYWYLQNLGQGPELLIRYENEEAVDDSQLPKDRFSAERLKGVDSTLKIQPAELGDSAVYLCASSPDRGNEQFFGPGTRLTVL.

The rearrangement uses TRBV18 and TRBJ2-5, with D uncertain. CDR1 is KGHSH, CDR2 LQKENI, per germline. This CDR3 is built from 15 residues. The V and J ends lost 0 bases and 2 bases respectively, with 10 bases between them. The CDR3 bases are TGTGCCAGCTCACCACCGGTCGGGTTACAAGAGACCCAGTACTTC. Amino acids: CASSPPVGLQETQYF.

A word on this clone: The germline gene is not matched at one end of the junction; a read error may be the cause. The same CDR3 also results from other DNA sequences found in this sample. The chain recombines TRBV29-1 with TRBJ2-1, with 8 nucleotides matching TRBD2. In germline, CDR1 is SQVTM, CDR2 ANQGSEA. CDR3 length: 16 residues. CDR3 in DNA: TGCAGCGTTGAAGCGACAGCCCGGGGGGGTAACAATGAACAGTTCTTC. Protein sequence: CSVEATARGGNNEQFF.

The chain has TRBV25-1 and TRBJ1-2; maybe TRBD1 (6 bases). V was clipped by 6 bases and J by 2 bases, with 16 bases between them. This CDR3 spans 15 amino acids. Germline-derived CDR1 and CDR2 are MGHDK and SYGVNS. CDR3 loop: CASRTGPTRNYGYTF. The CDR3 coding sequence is TGTGCCAGCAGAACAGGGCCAACGAGGAACTATGGCTACACCTTC.

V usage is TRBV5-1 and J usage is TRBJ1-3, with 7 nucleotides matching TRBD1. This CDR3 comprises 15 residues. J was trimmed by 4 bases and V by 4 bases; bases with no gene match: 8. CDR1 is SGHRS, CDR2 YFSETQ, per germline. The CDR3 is CASSRTGEKGNTIYF. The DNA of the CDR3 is TGCGCCAGCAGCCGTACAGGGGAAAAAGGAAACACCATATATTTT.

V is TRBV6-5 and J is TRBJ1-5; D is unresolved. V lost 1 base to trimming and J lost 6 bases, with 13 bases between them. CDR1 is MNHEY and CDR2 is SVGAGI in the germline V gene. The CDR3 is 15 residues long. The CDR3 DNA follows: TGTGCCAGCAGTTACTTCGACGGTCCGGGTCAGCCCCAGCATTTT. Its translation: CASSYFDGPGQPQHF.

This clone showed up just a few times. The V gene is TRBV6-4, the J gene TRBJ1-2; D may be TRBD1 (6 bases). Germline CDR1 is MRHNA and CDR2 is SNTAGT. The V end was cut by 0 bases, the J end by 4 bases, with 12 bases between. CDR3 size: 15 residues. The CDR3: CASSDSRGGAYGYTF. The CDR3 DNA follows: TGTGCCAGCAGTGACTCTCGTGGGGGGGCCTATGGCTACACCTTC.